This T cell receptor beta chain was sequenced during a study of cytomegalovirus exposure and HLA in healthy donors. Background on the study: Falling in the Caucasian-associated ancestry cluster were 65% to 90% of approximately 410 genotyped donors. The study's findings and limits: Later, TCR association rates were found to vary by HLA locus, highest for DRB1 and lowest for HLA-C. When a later analysis was performed, an Asian-associated ancestry cluster reportedly had fewer N-insertions than the approximately 700-donor mean.

Primers included in the PCR were 60 Vbeta and 13 Jbeta primers. Some clones are missing from TCRdb's copy, which holds only in-frame ones; the method was immunoSEQ multiplex PCR. Here the sample spans about 160,000 clones, about 85% being singletons. The donors were healthy bone marrow donors. A word on this clone: Its target is unknown.

CDR1 and CDR2 from the germline V gene are SGHVS and FNYEAQ. CDR3 length: 15 amino acids. Trimming took off 1 base at V and 2 bases at J, with 8 bases between the two ends. This clonotype originated in a young man in good health and CMV-seropositive. The chain recombines TRBV7-6 with TRBJ2-2; D unresolved. The sequencing input was PBMCs. CDR3 in amino acids: CASSLGSENTGELFF. The CDR3 coding sequence is TGTGCCAGCAGCTTAGGTTCAGAAAACACCGGGGAGCTGTTTTTT.